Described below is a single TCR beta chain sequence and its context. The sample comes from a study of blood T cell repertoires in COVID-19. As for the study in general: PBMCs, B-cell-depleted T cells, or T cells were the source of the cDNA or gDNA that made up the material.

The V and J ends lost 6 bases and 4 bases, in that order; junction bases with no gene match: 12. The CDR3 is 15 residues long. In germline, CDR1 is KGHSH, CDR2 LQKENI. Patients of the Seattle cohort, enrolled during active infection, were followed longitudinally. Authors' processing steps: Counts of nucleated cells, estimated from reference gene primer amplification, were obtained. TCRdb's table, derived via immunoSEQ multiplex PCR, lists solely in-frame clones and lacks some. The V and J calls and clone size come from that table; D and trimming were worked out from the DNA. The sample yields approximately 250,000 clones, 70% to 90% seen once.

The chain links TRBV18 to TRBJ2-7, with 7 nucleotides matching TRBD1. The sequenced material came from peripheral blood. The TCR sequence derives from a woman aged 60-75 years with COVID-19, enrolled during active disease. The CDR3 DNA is TGTGCCAGCTCCGAGGGGGCCTCGTCAATATACGAGCAGTACTTC. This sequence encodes CASSEGASSIYEQYF. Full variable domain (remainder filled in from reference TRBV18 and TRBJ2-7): NAGVMQNPRHLVRRRGQEARLRCSPMKGHSHVYWYRQLPEEGLKFMVYLQKENIIDESGMPKERFSAEFPKEGPSILRIQQVVRGDSAAYFCASSEGASSIYEQYFGPGTRLTVT.